Included here is one TCR beta chain sequence, with context. What it recognizes is unknown. The data belong to a study of cytomegalovirus exposure and HLA in healthy donors. Study-level findings and limits: Information on immune exposure was restricted to one variable (CMV serostatus).

The germline V gene encodes CDR1 SEHNR and CDR2 FQNEAQ (reference sequence). Trimming cost V 6 bases and J 4 bases, with 19 bases left between them. CDR3 length: 16 amino acids. Primers: 60 Vbeta forward and 13 Jbeta reverse. Profiling relied on immunoSEQ multiplex PCR, and the TCRdb table lists in-frame clones only, not all of them. This sample has fewer than 200,000 clones, with about 64% found just once. The TCR originated in a man aged 50-60 years in good health and CMV-seronegative. V gene TRBV7-9 combines with J gene TRBJ1-5, with a weak D call TRBD1 (5 bases). The specimen sequenced was PBMCs. The chain's CDR3 is CASSNRDSGGNQPQHF. CDR3 DNA: TGTGCCAGCAGTAATAGGGATTCGGGGGGAAATCAGCCCCAGCATTTT.